This T cell receptor (beta chain) was found in a study of regulatory T cells in long-lasting Graves disease. The TCR beta library used iRepertoire HTBI primers with Arm-PCR amplification of CDR3. TCRdb reprocessed the multiplex PCR reads via MiXCR and lists one record per CDR3 protein. Among 500,000 to 800,000 distinct CDR3 sequences listed, approximately 31% were seen once. This CDR3 is built from 14 residues. The V and J ends lost 0 bases and 4 bases respectively, with 10 bases between them. The germline CDR1 and CDR2 sequences are DFQATT and SNEGSKA (reference sequence). Time point specified: persistent/refractory GD, antithyroid drugs over 5 years with positive TRAb. TCR sequences were obtained from RNA taken from PBMCs.

This clonotype was sampled from a female donor with Graves disease. V and J are TRBV20-1 and TRBJ1-5; D is perhaps TRBD1 (5 bases). This specimen was peripheral blood mononuclear cells (PBMCs), taken when the disease was refractory, from a patient treated with antithyroid drugs. The CDR3 DNA sequence: TGCAGTGCTAGAGAGGAGGCAGGGAATCAGCCCCAGCATTTT. This codes for CSAREEAGNQPQHF.